Following are 30 T cell receptor beta chains from one sample sequenced in a study of identifying expanded T cells in peripheral blood. Clones were sequenced by immunoSEQ multiplex PCR, and TCRdb holds only the in-frame ones, with some missing. The data hold around 78,000 clones, with approximately 84% observed a single time. The sequencing sample was made of blood. The receptors originated from a person between 18 and 70 years old in good health.

CDR3 DNA sequence: TGTGCCAGCAGCCAAGAACTACGAAGGGACAGGGGTTACAATGAGCAGTTCTTC. It specifies CASSQELRRDRGYNEQFF. V usage is TRBV4-2 and J usage is TRBJ2-1; 10 nucleotides agree with TRBD1. CDR1 and CDR2 from the germline V gene are LGHNA and YNFKEQ. V was clipped by 0 bases and J by 4 bases; unmatched bases: 9. CDR3 size: 18 residues.

The chain employs TRBV6-1 and TRBJ2-7, with TRBD2 identical over 7 bases. This CDR3 spans 15 amino acids. V was clipped by 2 bases and J by 2 bases; unmatched bases: 6. Germline CDR1 reads MNHNS; CDR2 reads SASEGT. The CDR3 coding sequence is TGTGCCAGCAGTGAACGGGGGGATAGGGCCTACGAGCAGTACTTC. This encodes CASSERGDRAYEQYF.

V and J are TRBV5-8 and TRBJ2-1; 10 nucleotides match TRBD1. Germline V gene data show CDR1 as SGHTS and CDR2 as YDEGEE. V was pared by 6 bases and J by 1 base, with 10 bases of the junction left unmatched. The CDR3 is made up of 17 amino acids. The CDR3: CASIPRRDRGSYNEQFF. In DNA form, the CDR3 reads TGTGCCAGCATCCCCCGGAGGGACAGGGGATCCTACAATGAGCAGTTCTTC.

The chain recombines TRBV10-3 with TRBJ2-7, with D hard to call. The germline V gene encodes CDR1 ENHRY and CDR2 SYGVKD. This CDR3 is 16 amino acids long. V was shortened by 0 bases and J by 0 bases, with 12 bases between the two germline ends. The CDR3 DNA reads TGTGCCATCAGTGAGTCTGACAAGTTACTCTCCTACGAGCAGTACTTC. Translating it yields CAISESDKLLSYEQYF.

The V call is TRBV27, the J call TRBJ2-5, with a possible D match to TRBD2 (7 bases). This CDR3 has 14 residues. Germline V gives CDR1 MNHEY, CDR2 SMNVEV (reference sequence). V lost 2 bases, J lost 4 bases, and 11 bases lay in between. The CDR3 nucleotides read TGTGCCAGCAGTTTAATACGGGGGGCAGAGACCCAGTACTTC. Its protein is CASSLIRGAETQYF.

V gene TRBV7-6 combines with J gene TRBJ1-1; 7 positions agree with TRBD1. V was pared by 2 bases and J by 5 bases, with 17 bases of the junction left unmatched. The CDR3 runs 18 residues. CDR1 and CDR2 (germline): SGHVS, FNYEAQ. The CDR3 loop reads CASSLLSSGGGAETEAFF. The DNA for the CDR3 is TGTGCCAGCAGCTTATTGTCATCAGGAGGGGGCGCGGAGACTGAAGCTTTCTTT.

This clone was counted between two and nine times. V is TRBV29-1 and J is TRBJ2-2; the match to TRBD1 covers 10 bases. Germline V gives CDR1 SQVTM, CDR2 ANQGSEA. Trimming at V came to 7 bases and at J to 3 bases, leaving 5 bases not matched to a gene. This CDR3 spans 14 amino acids. The CDR3 DNA reads as TGCAGCGCGGCGACAGGGGGCCACACCGGGGAGCTGTTTTTT. Amino acid sequence: CSAATGGHTGELFF.

Only one count was recorded for this clone. The CDR3 loop reads CASSARQGAGTEAFF. For the CDR3, the DNA is TGTGCCAGCAGCGCGCGACAGGGGGCCGGCACTGAAGCTTTCTTT. The J gene is TRBJ1-1, the V gene TRBV7-8; TRBD1 agrees at 10 bases. This CDR3 comprises 15 residues. Germline CDR1 SGHVS, CDR2 FQNEAQ. With V trimmed by 5 bases and J by 4 bases, 7 bases remained unmatched.

CDR3 sequence: CASSDYRQETQYF. The CDR3, as DNA: TGTGCCAGCAGTGACTACAGGCAAGAGACCCAGTACTTC. The chain couples TRBV6-4 to TRBJ2-5; weak D call: TRBD1 (5 bases). Trimming pared 1 base from V and 2 bases from J, leaving 5 bases between. The CDR3 is 13 residues long. CDR1 and CDR2 (germline): MRHNA, SNTAGT.

The rearrangement links TRBV28 to TRBJ2-2; no reliable D call. V lost 4 bases and J 1 base, leaving 4 bases between the germline ends. The CDR3 totals 13 residues. Looked up from germline, CDR1 is MDHEN and CDR2 is SYDVKM. CDR3 sequence reads: CASSSVNTGELFF. CDR3 coding DNA: TGTGCCAGCAGTTCAGTGAACACCGGGGAGCTGTTTTTT.

Here the CDR3 reads CASRPRDRGSYEQYF. For the CDR3, the DNA is TGCGCCAGTAGACCTAGGGACAGGGGTTCCTACGAGCAGTACTTC. The V and J genes are TRBV5-1 and TRBJ2-7, with TRBD1 identical over 10 bases. V shed 8 bases and J 1 base; nucleotides not matched to a gene: 9. CDR1 and CDR2 from the germline V gene are SGHRS and YFSETQ. CDR3 size: 15 residues.

V usage is TRBV9 and J usage is TRBJ1-2; unclear D gene. V dropped 3 bases and J dropped 8 bases, with 11 bases sitting between them. In germline, CDR1 is SGDLS, CDR2 YYNGEE. This CDR3 is 12 amino acids long. The CDR3 loop is CASSGRWEGYTF. The DNA of the CDR3 is TGTGCCAGCAGCGGAAGATGGGAGGGCTACACCTTC.

This clone appeared once. CDR3 sequence: CASSRSGYEQYF. The CDR3 DNA follows: TGTGCCAGCAGCCGTAGTGGGTACGAGCAGTACTTC. The chain uses TRBV7-2 and TRBJ2-7; D remains unclear. The V end lost 5 bases, the J end lost 4 bases, and 9 bases lay between the germline ends. The germline gives CDR1 SGHTA, CDR2 FQGNSA. The CDR3 has 12 amino acids.

This clone was detected only once. V is TRBV5-1 and J is TRBJ2-3, with 7 nucleotides matching TRBD2. V trimming: 1 base; J trimming: 5 bases; junction bases outside the gene matches: 7. CDR1 is SGHRS and CDR2 is YFSETQ in the germline V gene. This CDR3 has 15 amino acids. The CDR3 sequence: CASSLSDPGGDTQYF. CDR3 DNA sequence: TGCGCCAGCAGCTTGTCGGACCCGGGGGGAGATACGCAGTATTTT. Full variable domain (missing parts from reference TRBV5-1 and TRBJ2-3): KAGVTQTPRYLIKTRGQQVTLSCSPISGHRSVSWYQQTPGQGLQFLFEYFSETQRNKGNFPGRFSGRQFSNSRSEMNVSTLELGDSALYLCASSLSDPGGDTQYFGPGTRLTVL.

The rearrangement links TRBV9 to TRBJ1-3; 7 nucleotides agree with TRBD1. CDR3 size: 15 residues. The V gene end was trimmed by 4 bases and the J gene end by 3 bases; junction bases not matched to a gene: 7. CDR1 and CDR2 (germline): SGDLS, YYNGEE. CDR3 nucleotides: TGTGCCAGCAGCCCCCGGACAGGAGATGGAAACACCATATATTTT. It translates to CASSPRTGDGNTIYF.

This sequence joins TRBV27 and TRBJ1-5; 7 bases fit TRBD1. Germline CDR1 is MNHEY and CDR2 is SMNVEV (reference sequence). This CDR3 comprises 14 residues. Losses at the gene ends were 5 bases for V and 0 bases for J; bases not matched to a gene: 1. CDR3 amino acids: CASSRDSSNQPQHF. The CDR3 nucleotides are TGTGCCAGCAGTCGGGACAGTAGCAATCAGCCCCAGCATTTT.

This clone was seen more than once but under ten times. V and J are TRBV27 and TRBJ2-5; 8 nucleotides line up with TRBD2. This CDR3 region has 14 residues. Germline loops: CDR1 MNHEY, CDR2 SMNVEV (reference sequence). Trimming at V came to 7 bases and at J to 5 bases, leaving 9 bases not matched to a gene. The CDR3 nucleotides read TGTGCCAGCAAGAGAGCGGGAGTCCCCGAGACCCAGTACTTC. Its protein is CASKRAGVPETQYF.

V gene TRBV11-2 combines with J gene TRBJ2-1, with TRBD2 matching 7 bases. Germline V gene lookup returns CDR1 SGHAT and CDR2 FQNNGV. The trim removed 5 bases at V and 5 bases at J, leaving 9 bases unmatched. The CDR3 totals 15 residues. The CDR3 sequence: CASSIRRDYNNEQFF. The CDR3 DNA follows: TGTGCCAGCAGCATACGCCGGGACTACAACAATGAGCAGTTCTTC.

The chain is built from TRBV25-1 and TRBJ2-3; tentatively, D is TRBD1 or TRBD2 (6 bases each). V was cut by 8 bases and J by 3 bases, with 15 bases left in between. From germline, CDR1 is MGHDK and CDR2 SYGVNS. This CDR3 region has 14 residues. The CDR3 spells CASSFGGRTDTQYF. The CDR3 coding sequence is TGTGCCAGCTCCTTTGGGGGGCGGACAGATACGCAGTATTTT.

This chain uses TRBV6-5 with TRBJ2-7; weak D call: TRBD1 (6 bases). V was pared by 6 bases and J by 2 bases, with 17 bases between. The CDR3 has 15 amino acids. The germline V gene encodes CDR1 MNHEY and CDR2 SVGAGI. CDR3 loop: CASSREGHSTYEQYF. The DNA for the CDR3 is TGTGCCAGCAGCCGAGAGGGACATTCAACCTACGAGCAGTACTTC.

The chain links TRBV15 to TRBJ1-5; 7 nucleotides agree with TRBD1. The length of the CDR3 is 15 residues. The trim removed 5 bases at V and 6 bases at J, leaving 10 bases unmatched. The germline V gene has CDR1 LNHNV and CDR2 YYDKDF (reference sequence). The CDR3 sequence is CATSEEEGARQPQHF. DNA of the CDR3: TGTGCCACCAGCGAGGAGGAGGGGGCGCGTCAGCCCCAGCATTTT.

This chain links TRBV23-1 with TRBJ2-7; possibly TRBD2 for D (5 bases). TRBV23-1 is designated an ORF whose function remains uncertain. CDR3 length equals 13 residues. Trimming removed 7 bases at V and 7 bases at J, with 17 bases between. The CDR3 DNA follows: TGCGCCAGCACCCCAGAGGGCGGTAGGGAGCAGTACTTC. This gives the protein CASTPEGGREQYF.

CDR3 loop: CASSPGTSTDTQYF. In nucleotides, the CDR3 is TGCGCCAGCAGCCCGGGGACTAGCACAGATACGCAGTATTTT. The chain joins TRBV5-1 to TRBJ2-3, with D possibly matching TRBD2 (6 bases). CDR1 SGHRS and CDR2 YFSETQ come from the germline V gene. CDR3 length: 14 amino acids. The germline V and J ends were trimmed by 4 bases and 0 bases, with 9 bases remaining between them. Full variable domain (outside the CDR3, taken from reference TRBV5-1 and TRBJ2-3): KAGVTQTPRYLIKTRGQQVTLSCSPISGHRSVSWYQQTPGQGLQFLFEYFSETQRNKGNFPGRFSGRQFSNSRSEMNVSTLELGDSALYLCASSPGTSTDTQYFGPGTRLTVL.

The genes are TRBV14 and TRBJ2-3, with D maybe TRBD1 (5 bases). CDR1 SGHDN and CDR2 FVKESK come from the germline V gene. The CDR3 is 17 amino acids. Between the trimmed V and J ends, which lost 4 bases and 0 bases, there was a span of 17 bases. CDR3 sequence reads: CASSPKGWYPSTDTQYF. For the CDR3, the DNA is TGTGCCAGCAGCCCGAAGGGGTGGTACCCAAGCACAGATACGCAGTATTTT.

The chain has TRBV7-2 and TRBJ1-4, with unresolved D. CDR3 length: 13 residues. The V and J ends lost 3 bases and 5 bases respectively, with 7 bases between them. The germline V gene encodes CDR1 SGHTA and CDR2 FQGNSA. The CDR3 coding sequence is TGTGCCAGCAGCTTCCAGGTGAATGAAAAACTGTTTTTT. The encoded protein is CASSFQVNEKLFF.

Concerning this clone: Other DNA sequences in the same sample also yield this CDR3. The chain carries TRBV4-1 and TRBJ1-3; D uncertain. Germline V gives CDR1 MGHRA, CDR2 YSYEKL. V was shortened by 1 base and J by 4 bases, with 2 bases between the two germline ends. This CDR3 comprises 12 residues. This chain's CDR3 is CASSQAGNTIYF. The CDR3 coding sequence is TGCGCCAGCAGCCAAGCCGGAAACACCATATATTTT.

The chain has TRBV11-3 and TRBJ2-7, with 8 bases that match TRBD2. The CDR3 runs 12 residues. With V trimmed by 10 bases and J by 4 bases, 6 bases remained unmatched. CDR1 SGHNT and CDR2 YENEEA come from the germline V gene. CDR3 DNA sequence: TGTGCCATTATAGCGGGACCATACGAGCAGTACTTC. It translates to CAIIAGPYEQYF.

V and J are TRBV4-1 and TRBJ2-3, with D possibly TRBD1 on 6 matching bases. There are 15 residues in the CDR3. V lost 3 bases and J lost 4, with 14 bases in between. Germline V lookup: CDR1 MGHRA, CDR2 YSYEKL. This CDR3 is CASSQENRESDTQYF. CDR3 bases: TGCGCCAGCAGCCAGGAAAACAGGGAGTCAGATACGCAGTATTTT.

This clone was seen a handful of times. This chain joins TRBV4-3 and TRBJ2-2; 8 positions agree with TRBD1. The trim removed 0 bases at V and 4 bases at J, leaving 10 bases unmatched. CDR1 is LGHNA and CDR2 is YSLEER in the germline V gene. This CDR3 is built from 18 residues. The chain's CDR3 is CASSQEFQQGDLTGELFF. The CDR3 DNA follows: TGCGCCAGCAGCCAAGAGTTTCAACAGGGGGATCTCACCGGGGAGCTGTTTTTT.

This clone has just one count. The rearrangement uses TRBV7-9 and TRBJ2-3; TRBD2 matches at 10 bases. Germline CDR1 is SEHNR and CDR2 is FQNEAQ (reference sequence). There are 16 residues in the CDR3. V was pared by 4 bases and J by 2 bases, with 6 bases of the junction left unmatched. Here the CDR3 reads CASSSRLAGPTDTQYF. As DNA, the CDR3 is TGTGCCAGCAGCTCAAGACTAGCGGGTCCCACAGATACGCAGTATTTT.